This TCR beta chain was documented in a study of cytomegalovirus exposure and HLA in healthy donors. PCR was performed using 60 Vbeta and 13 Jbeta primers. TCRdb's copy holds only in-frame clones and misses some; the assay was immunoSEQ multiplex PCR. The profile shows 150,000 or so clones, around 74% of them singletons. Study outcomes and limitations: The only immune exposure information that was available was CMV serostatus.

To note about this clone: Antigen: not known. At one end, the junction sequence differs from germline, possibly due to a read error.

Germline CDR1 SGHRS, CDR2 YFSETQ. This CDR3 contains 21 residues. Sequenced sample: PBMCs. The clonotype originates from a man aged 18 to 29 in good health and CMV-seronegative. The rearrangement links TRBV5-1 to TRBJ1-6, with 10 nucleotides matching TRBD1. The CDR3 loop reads CASSFGLARDRGQPYNPPLHF. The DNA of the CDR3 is TGCGCCAGCAGCTTTGGCCTTGCCCGGGACAGGGGTCAGCCCTATAATCCACCCCTCCACTTT.